The TCR beta chain described here comes from a study of blood T cell repertoires in COVID-19. Study in general: From the United States, Italy and Spain came samples of acute and convalescent COVID-19. T cells, B-cell-depleted T cells, or PBMCs supplied cDNA or gDNA.

The germline V gene encodes CDR1 MDHEN and CDR2 SYDVKM. Losses at the gene ends were 5 bases for V and 5 bases for J; bases not matched to a gene: 6. The CDR3 is 15 amino acids. Per the study methods: Counts of nucleated cells, estimated from reference gene primer amplification, were obtained. The protocol was immunoSEQ multiplex PCR, while the TCRdb copy is restricted to in-frame clones and leaves out a portion. V, J and clone size are taken as reported in that table, and D and trimming were inferred from the DNA itself. The table shows 70,000 to 85,000 clones, with under 95% occurring only once. Sequenced: peripheral blood. The receptor was derived from a human donor in a cohort sampled during active COVID-19. The chain is built from TRBV28 and TRBJ1-4, with TRBD1 identical over 9 bases. CDR3 protein: CASSLSGTGNEKLFF. For the CDR3, the DNA is TGTGCCAGCAGTCTGTCCGGGACAGGGAATGAAAAACTGTTTTTT.